This TCR beta chain appears in the sequencing data of a study of memory CD4+ T cells and cytomegalovirus serostatus. Produced via immunoSEQ multiplex PCR; TCRdb's table is partial and in-frame only. The sample lists around 45,000 clones; around 74% were seen once. Single viable CD3+CD4+CD8-CD45RO+ cells were sorted as the memory CD4+ T cells. This clone is a singleton in its sample. Antigen specificity is unknown. Study-wide results and limits: CD4+ memory repertoires contained 67 of 164 reported CMV TCRbeta sequences.

Germline values: CDR1 SGHTA, CDR2 FQGNSA. The CDR3 contains 14 residues. With 5 bases removed from V and 5 bases from J, the gap between germline ends came to 14 bases. The sample consisted of memory CD4+ T cells from blood. This receptor was obtained from an adult in good health and CMV-seropositive. The J gene is TRBJ2-3, the V gene TRBV7-2; D gene unclear. CDR3 loop: CASSPPGAVDTQYF. CDR3 bases: TGTGCCAGCAGCCCCCCCGGAGCAGTAGATACGCAGTATTTT.